The next 17 T cell receptor beta chains were all read from a single sample in a study of T cell changes during pregnancy in multiple sclerosis. Some clones are missing from TCRdb's copy, which holds only in-frame ones; the method was immunoSEQ multiplex PCR. The data contain about 39,000 clones, about 90% of them singletons. The source material was CD4+ T cells from peripheral blood mononuclear cells, sampled in the third trimester of pregnancy. Source of these receptors: a female donor in good health, enrolled as a control in a pregnancy study.

The CDR3 sequence is CSARTGGGYTF. The CDR3, as DNA: TGCAGTGCTCGGACAGGGGGCGGCTACACCTTC. V is TRBV20-1 and J is TRBJ1-2, with TRBD1 matching over 11 bases. V dropped 5 bases and J dropped 8; count of bases not matched to a gene: 1. This CDR3 spans 11 amino acids. CDR1 and CDR2 from the germline V gene are DFQATT and SNEGSKA (reference sequence).

The chain has TRBV6-1 and TRBJ1-5, with 7 bases aligning to TRBD1. Germline V gene data show CDR1 as MNHNS and CDR2 as SASEGT. The CDR3 length is 17 residues. Trimming cost V 2 bases and J 0 bases; bases outside gene matches: 7. The CDR3 loop reads CASSELGRGISNQPQHF. Written as DNA, the CDR3 is TGTGCCAGCAGTGAACTCGGCAGGGGGATTAGCAATCAGCCCCAGCATTTT.

The chain combines TRBV5-6 with TRBJ1-2, with 10 bases that match TRBD1. V was clipped by 4 bases and J by 6 bases; unmatched bases: 6. The CDR3 is 14 amino acids. CDR1 is SGHDT, CDR2 YYEEEE, per germline. This CDR3 is CASSTLTGGHGYTF. CDR3 in DNA: TGTGCCAGCAGCACCCTGACAGGGGGCCATGGCTACACCTTC.

This clone was found once. V gene TRBV5-1 combines with J gene TRBJ2-7; D is possibly TRBD2 (5 bases). Trimming removed 2 bases from V and 9 bases from J, with 24 bases in between. CDR1 and CDR2 from the germline V gene are SGHRS and YFSETQ. The CDR3 extends over 16 amino acids. In nucleotides, the CDR3 is TGCGCCAGCAGCTTTGGGTCCTCCCGGGGTCTACGAGTGCAGTACTTC. Translation: CASSFGSSRGLRVQYF.

The chain has TRBV5-1 and TRBJ2-1; TRBD1 agrees at 7 bases. Germline CDR1 and CDR2: SGHRS and YFSETQ. The V gene end was trimmed by 4 bases and the J gene end by 9 bases; junction bases not matched to a gene: 13. The CDR3 length is 15 residues. The CDR3 DNA reads as TGCGCCAGCAGCCAAACCCCTCAGGGGGTGAGTGAGCAGTTCTTC. Amino acid sequence: CASSQTPQGVSEQFF. Looking up the rest from reference TRBV5-1 and TRBJ2-1 gives the full variable domain: KAGVTQTPRYLIKTRGQQVTLSCSPISGHRSVSWYQQTPGQGLQFLFEYFSETQRNKGNFPGRFSGRQFSNSRSEMNVSTLELGDSALYLCASSQTPQGVSEQFFGPGTRLTVL.

The V and J genes are TRBV18 and TRBJ1-1; TRBD1 agrees at 7 bases. From germline, CDR1 is KGHSH and CDR2 LQKENI. The junction had 11 bases not matched to a gene; V was cut back by 0 bases and J by 4 bases. There are 17 residues in the CDR3. CDR3 bases: TGTGCCAGCTCACCACCACATACCGGGACAGTCCCCACTGAAGCTTTCTTT. This codes for CASSPPHTGTVPTEAFF.

The chain carries TRBV5-1 and TRBJ1-4; 9 nucleotides align to TRBD1. The CDR3 loop spans 16 amino acids. Germline assignment: CDR1 SGHRS and CDR2 YFSETQ. The trim removed 2 bases at V and 4 bases at J, leaving 6 bases unmatched. The CDR3 sequence: CASSLGPGQGNEKLFF. The CDR3 nucleotides are TGCGCCAGCAGCTTAGGGCCGGGACAGGGTAATGAAAAACTGTTTTTT.

The V call is TRBV28, the J call TRBJ2-2; D not resolved. This CDR3 is 14 amino acids long. Germline V gene data show CDR1 as MDHEN and CDR2 as SYDVKM. The ends were cut back, 5 bases at V and 0 bases at J, with 7 bases in the middle. The chain's CDR3 is CASSSASNTGELFF. The CDR3 region has the DNA TGTGCCAGCAGTAGCGCATCGAACACCGGGGAGCTGTTTTTT.

The chain joins TRBV19 to TRBJ1-3; the D is unclear. V gave up 3 bases and J gave up 0 bases, with 12 bases separating them. CDR1 and CDR2 (germline): LNHDA, SQIVND (reference sequence). The length of the CDR3 is 16 residues. The chain's CDR3 is CASSIPGNYSGNTIYF. CDR3 DNA: TGTGCCAGTAGTATCCCCGGGAACTACTCTGGAAACACCATATATTTT. The full variable domain, in which reference TRBV19 and TRBJ1-3 provide the parts outside the CDR3, is DGGITQSPKYLFRKEGQNVTLSCEQNLNHDAMYWYRQDPGQGLRLIYYSQIVNDFQKGDIAEGYSVSREKKESFPLTVTSAQKNPTAFYLCASSIPGNYSGNTIYFGEGSWLTVV.

In its sample, this clone was seen once. This chain joins TRBV13 and TRBJ2-7; 8 positions agree with TRBD1. This CDR3 contains 18 residues. V lost 5 bases and J lost 6; bases outside the gene matches: 21. CDR1 and CDR2 (germline): PRHDT, FYEKMQ (reference sequence). CDR3 nucleotides: TGTGCCAGCAGCCACACCGGGGAGAGGGACAGGTTTTTTGGCGAGCAGTACTTC. Protein product: CASSHTGERDRFFGEQYF.

The gene calls are TRBV2 and TRBJ1-1; D is uncertain. Trimming took 6 bases from V and 4 from J, leaving 6 bases between them. The CDR3 spans 11 residues. CDR1 SNHLY and CDR2 FYNNEI come from the germline V gene. The CDR3 coding sequence is TGTGCCAGCAGGGCTCCCACTGAAGCTTTCTTT. Its protein product is CASRAPTEAFF.

J is TRBJ2-3 and V is TRBV7-9; the match to TRBD1 covers 10 bases. The CDR3 is 15 amino acids. Germline V lookup: CDR1 SEHNR, CDR2 FQNEAQ (reference sequence). The junction had 6 bases not matched to a gene; V was cut back by 3 bases and J by 6 bases. The CDR3 loop is CASSFGQGVQDTQYF. In DNA, the CDR3 is TGTGCCAGCAGCTTTGGACAGGGGGTTCAGGATACGCAGTATTTT.

This clone has only a few counts. V gene TRBV28 combines with J gene TRBJ2-7; 7 positions match TRBD1. Germline CDR1 is MDHEN and CDR2 is SYDVKM. This CDR3 has 15 residues. V was clipped by 5 bases and J by 0 bases; unmatched bases: 7. CDR3 amino acids: CASSEGTVSSYEQYF. CDR3 nucleotide sequence: TGTGCCAGCAGTGAAGGGACAGTGAGCTCCTACGAGCAGTACTTC.

The rearrangement uses TRBV7-9 and TRBJ2-2; TRBD1 is a possible D gene (6 bases). From germline, CDR1 is SEHNR and CDR2 FQNEAQ (reference sequence). V lost 1 base to trimming and J lost 3 bases, with 9 bases between them. The CDR3 is made up of 15 amino acids. CDR3 sequence: CASSLVTGDTGELFF. The DNA of the CDR3 is TGTGCCAGCAGCTTAGTGACAGGCGACACCGGGGAGCTGTTTTTT.

This clone was detected once. This rearrangement joins TRBV28 to TRBJ1-5; D may be TRBD1 (6 bases). This CDR3 region has 16 residues. V lost 6 bases and J lost 3, with 18 bases in between. CDR1 MDHEN and CDR2 SYDVKM come from the germline V gene. CDR3 coding DNA: TGTGCCAGCAGCGAATCAGGGGACGGGTTCAATCAGCCCCAGCATTTT. Its protein product is CASSESGDGFNQPQHF.

The chain is built from TRBV4-1 and TRBJ2-5; 7 positions match TRBD1. V was clipped by 9 bases and J by 5 bases; unmatched bases: 6. The CDR3 is made up of 12 amino acids. In germline, CDR1 is MGHRA, CDR2 YSYEKL. CDR3 coding DNA: TGCGCCAGTACAGGGGATTTCGAGACCCAGTACTTC. Residues: CASTGDFETQYF.

The chain joins TRBV9 to TRBJ1-2; 7 bases agree with TRBD1. Germline loops: CDR1 SGDLS, CDR2 YYNGEE. The CDR3 covers 14 residues. V lost 0 bases and J lost 4; bases outside the gene matches: 3. The CDR3 loop reads CASSVVAGGYGYTF. CDR3 bases: TGTGCCAGCAGCGTAGTCGCAGGGGGCTATGGCTACACCTTC.